This TCR beta chain stems from a study of T cell responses to AZD1222 COVID-19 vaccine. Here immunoSEQ multiplex PCR was the method, and the copy in TCRdb shows in-frame clones only, minus some. The profile shows under 150,000 clones, about 93% of them singletons. The germline V gene encodes CDR1 MNHEY and CDR2 SVGAGI. Trimming took off 6 bases at V and 7 bases at J, with 22 bases between the two ends. The CDR3 runs 15 residues. This chain connects TRBV6-5 to TRBJ2-7; the D call may be TRBD1 or TRBD2 (5 bases each). The sample here was peripheral blood, taken on day 0 of AZD1222 vaccination. The receptor comes from an adult in good health. For the CDR3, the DNA is TGTGCCAGCAGGGACTTAGGGGATCTCCCGAGGGAGCAGTACTTC. This gives the protein CASRDLGDLPREQYF.